The rows below give T cell receptor beta chains drawn from one sample of a study of blood T cell repertoires in COVID-19. The protocol was immunoSEQ multiplex PCR, while the TCRdb copy is restricted to in-frame clones and leaves out a portion. This sample yields 55,000 to 70,000 clones, of which more than 75% are seen a single time; about 7.2% belongs to the top ten. The sample consisted of peripheral blood. These receptors all come from a man aged 55 to 70 with active or convalescent COVID-19. Each CDR3 is given with its conserved first and last residue.

TRBV11-3	CASSLGPEGYEQYF
TRBV5-5	CASSLATGTDTQYF
TRBV28	CASSLSLTGNGYTF
TRBV18	CASSAGTEETQYF
TRBV10-1	CASSESNRALEAFF
TRBV12-5	CASGKTGSTGELFF
TRBV10-3	CAISWDRTYNSPLHF
TRBV5-6	CASTSGKAYEQYF
TRBV2	CASSDQTYEQYF
TRBV27	CASSRTIVMNTEAFF
TRBV7-9	CASSPKGPETQYF
TRBV18	CASSLDRALDEQYF
TRBV6-4	CASSPGLGSDTQYF